One TCR beta chain is described in this entry. Its target antigen remains unknown. No base quality values were provided; no much bigger clone lies one nucleotide off. Preparation of the library involved 5' RACE. The listed sequencing device is Illumina HiSeq 2500. A second PCR of about 6 to 11 cycles was run with a J-beta primer mix and a sample-barcoded 5' primer. Each TCR beta cDNA molecule received a unique molecular identifier from a template-switch 5' adaptor carrying 12 random nucleotides. Each sample yielded at least 3 million CDR3-containing paired-end reads. The Mint cDNA synthesis kit, primed by a TRBC-specific oligonucleotide, was used to synthesize first-strand cDNA from all RNA. Following uracil-DNA glycosylase treatment, all cDNA underwent a first 18-cycle PCR with the universal primers M1SS and BC2_uni_R. Under the source paper's analysis protocol: Normalization of each sample was performed by random selection of 1 million high-quality reads, each carrying a distinct molecular identifier. Instead of being binned into consensus sequences, reads with shared molecular identifiers were discarded. CDR3 identification, clonotype clustering and error correction used MiTCR with a Q25 quality threshold and the strictest error-elimination algorithm. A nonparametric unseen species model with Euler transformation was used to estimate lower-bound total TCR beta diversity. TCRdb passed the public sequencing reads through fastp at Q25 and MiXCR, retaining productive beta sequences. CDR3 protein duplicates are merged, each entry listing the most common genes and DNA. TCRdb assigned the V and J calls; the authors' analysis was not used. The sample yields 1.5 million to 2 million distinct CDR3 sequences; roughly a third were counted once. The leading ten clones occupy roughly 12% of the sample.

Unmatched junction bases come to 8, with V trimmed by 3 bases and J by 8 bases. From the germline V gene, CDR1 is MGHDK and CDR2 is SYGVNS. The CDR3 starts with the cysteine, ends with the phenylalanine, and has 14 residues. The read is trimmed to its CDR3 DNA, 42 bases read in frame from base 1. Donors were around 37 systemically healthy Caucasian individuals from Russia aged roughly 6 to 90 years. Approximately 9 milliliters of peripheral blood were collected from each donor into EDTA-treated Vacutainer tubes. Ficoll-Paque density-gradient centrifugation was used to isolate PBMCs, with at least 7 million per sample. Total RNA was extracted from PBMCs with Trizol reagent, with at least 6 micrograms obtained per sample. The percentages of naive CD45RAhigh/CD27high T cells were determined by flow cytometry on a PBMC aliquot from every donor. This entry comes from a study of blood T cells in healthy people across ages (dated by TCRdb to between 2014 and 2016). In terms of the full investigation: In model experiments, template switching captured about one uniquely barcoded TCR beta cDNA molecule for every two T cells. The study measured age-related changes in TCR beta repertoire diversity using deep sequencing normalized with unique cDNA molecular identifiers. The donors were split into four age groups: young (average around 15 years), middle-aged (roughly 40), aged (62) and long-lived (approximately 80). Donors of different ages were randomly distributed across sequencing lanes to avoid experimental bias. Two additional independent replicas of 1 million unique cDNA reads from the same blood draw were analyzed for two donors (one aged 18 to 30 and one aged 80 or older). General study outcomes and caveats: Compared with the aged group, the long-lived group had more naive CD4+ T cells, fewer expanded clones and increased TCR diversity, a pattern suggesting age selection. A strong correlation was found between observed TCR beta diversity and the percentage of naive T cells measured by flow cytometry. Because profiling used bulk unsorted PBMCs, naive and antigen-experienced compartments could not be compared conclusively. As age increased, observed TCR beta diversity per million T cells dropped in a roughly linear way, and a significant reduction was already evident by age 40. Estimates of total diversity based on one million sequenced T cells were regarded as lower bounds and as underestimates. Because donor CMV infection status was unknown, age-related changes in expanded clonotypes were potentially confounded.

The chain uses TRBV25-1 and TRBJ1-2, and 8 junctional nucleotides match TRBD1. This sequence was found in a woman between 25 and 40 years old in good health. Sample: blood. This receptor has the CDR3 CASSDRTGLGGYTF. The nucleotide sequence is given as TGTGCCAGCAGTGATCGGACAGGGTTGGGGGGCTACACCTTC.